The rows below give T cell receptor beta chains drawn from one sample of a study of T cells in Graves' hyperthyroidism and ophthalmopathy. TCRdb recomputed calls from the multiplex PCR reads with MiXCR, one row per CDR3 protein. There are hundreds of thousands of distinct CDR3 sequences in the sample; roughly 15% occur only once, and around 28% lies in the top ten. Sequencing input: blood. The receptors originated from a young woman with Graves' ophthalmopathy. The CDR3 runs from the conserved cysteine through the conserved F or W. The order of the fields is clone size, V gene, J gene, D gene, CDR3 protein. The D gene is left open where the match is weak. Clone size appears in some rows only: once, few, many, or a class for an expanded clone.

few,TRBV11-2,TRBJ1-3,NA,CASSPAGVGSGNTIYF
many,TRBV9,TRBJ2-1,TRBD2,CASSASGISSNEQFF
many,TRBV4-1,TRBJ2-1,TRBD2,CASSQDPAGTSGSNEQFF
NA,TRBV20-1,TRBJ2-1,TRBD2,CSARYGGAYNEQFF
many,TRBV6-1,TRBJ1-5,NA,CASSDSPLILPQHF
NA,TRBV9,TRBJ2-3,NA,CASSVAAGTDTQYF
NA,TRBV11-2,TRBJ2-4,TRBD2,CASSPIGGGKAKNIQYF
many,TRBV20-1,TRBJ2-2,NA,CSARGRGHYTGELFF
NA,TRBV27,TRBJ2-7,NA,CAIRGGTVLEQYF
few,TRBV7-2,TRBJ2-3,NA,CASSLSLGTDTQYF
many,TRBV10-2,TRBJ2-4,TRBD2,CASSVDAGGSKNIQYF
many,TRBV30,TRBJ1-2,NA,CAWSRGPARANYGYTF
many,TRBV11-2,TRBJ1-3,NA,CASSLSTVTGNTIYF
many,TRBV5-1,TRBJ2-1,TRBD2,CASSLVAGGPGEQFF
many,TRBV4-1,TRBJ1-1,NA,CASSQASGSPNGEAFF
few,TRBV28,TRBJ2-7,NA,CASSELGRSEQYF
many,TRBV20-1,TRBJ1-1,NA,CSASEDIFGEAFF
NA,TRBV11-2,TRBJ1-1,NA,CASLNKGGTEAFF
NA,TRBV19,TRBJ2-1,TRBD2,CASSAYPSSGFYNEQFF
NA,TRBV4-1,TRBJ1-5,NA,CASSQPGRIQPQHF